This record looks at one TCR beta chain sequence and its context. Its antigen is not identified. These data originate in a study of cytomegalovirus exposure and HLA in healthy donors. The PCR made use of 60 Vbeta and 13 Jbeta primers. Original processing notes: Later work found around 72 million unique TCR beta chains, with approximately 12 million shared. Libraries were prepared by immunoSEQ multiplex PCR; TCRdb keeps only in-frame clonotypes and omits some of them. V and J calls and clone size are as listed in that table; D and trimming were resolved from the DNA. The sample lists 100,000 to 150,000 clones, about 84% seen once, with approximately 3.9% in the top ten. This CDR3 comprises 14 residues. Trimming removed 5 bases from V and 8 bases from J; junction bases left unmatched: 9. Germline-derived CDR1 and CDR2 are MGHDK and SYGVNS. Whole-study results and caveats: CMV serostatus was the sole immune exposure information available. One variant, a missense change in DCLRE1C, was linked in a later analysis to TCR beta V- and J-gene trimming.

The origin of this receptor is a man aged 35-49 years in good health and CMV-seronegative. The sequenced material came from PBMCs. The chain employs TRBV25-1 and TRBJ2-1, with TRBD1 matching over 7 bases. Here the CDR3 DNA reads TGTGCCAGCAGTTTGGACAGGTTAGGAGATGAGCAGTTCTTC. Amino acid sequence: CASSLDRLGDEQFF.